The 32 T cell receptor beta chains listed next were all sequenced from one sample in a study of T-cell reconstitution after alpha-beta-depleted transplantation in children (dated by TCRdb to 2016 to 2017). Library preparation was by PCR. The sequencer listed for this sample is Illumina HiSeq 2500. To normalize quantification of the TCRbeta repertoire, the TCR libraries were built with molecular barcoding that relied on unique molecular identifiers. TCRdb trimmed public reads at Q25 via fastp, called clones via MiXCR and kept in-frame beta chains. Every CDR3 protein is listed once, alongside the most common genes and DNA of its rows. For this sample there are a few hundred thousand distinct CDR3 sequences; roughly 27% appear just once. The biggest ten clones account for approximately 39% of the sample. The treatment or condition label on this specimen signifies: allogeneic hematopoietic cell transplantation with graft depleted of TCRalphabeta T cells and CD19 B cells.

Material: PBMCs, obtained before TCRalphabeta/CD19-depleted stem cell transplant. These receptors were taken from a boy under two years old with Wiskott-Aldrich syndrome, due to receive a stem cell transplant.

This chain links TRBV27 with TRBJ1-2; D unresolved. Germline V lookup: CDR1 MNHEY, CDR2 SMNVEV (reference sequence). CDR3 length: 14 amino acids. Trimming removed 6 bases at V and 0 bases at J, with 11 bases between. CDR3 loop: CASRQLQTNYGYTF. DNA for the CDR3: TGTGCCAGCAGACAGCTTCAGACTAACTATGGCTACACCTTC.

There are a few counts of this clonotype. The J gene is TRBJ2-5, the V gene TRBV29-1; TRBD1 might be the D (8 bases). Trimming removed 7 bases at V and 5 bases at J, with 20 bases between. There are 14 residues in the CDR3. Per the germline V gene, CDR1 is SQVTM and CDR2 is ANQGSEA. The CDR3 DNA reads TGCAGCGCGAGACAGGGGAGCGGGATGGAGACCCAGTACTTC. As protein: CSARQGSGMETQYF.

The chain's CDR3 is CASSQGWRGLVAGGEQYF. In nucleotides, the CDR3 is TGTGCCAGCAGCCAAGGATGGAGGGGTTTGGTAGCGGGAGGGGAGCAGTACTTC. The chain carries TRBV4-2 and TRBJ2-7, with 11 bases aligning to TRBD2. V shed 1 base, J shed 7 bases, and the junction held 15 bases outside the gene matches. The germline V gene has CDR1 LGHNA and CDR2 YNFKEQ. The CDR3 is 18 amino acids.

Regarding this clonotype: A read error may account for a junction end that differs from germline. The genes are TRBV20-1 and TRBJ2-3; maybe TRBD2 (6 bases). Per germline, CDR1 DFQATT and CDR2 SNEGSKA (reference sequence). This CDR3 contains 16 residues. Written as DNA, the CDR3 is TGCAGTGCCAGAGCCATTACGGGGGAAAAGGATGATACGCAGTATTTT. It yields the protein CSARAITGEKDDTQYF.

The chain joins TRBV29-1 to TRBJ2-5; 9 bases are shared with TRBD1. Germline V CDR1 and CDR2: SQVTM, ANQGSEA. The CDR3 length is 13 residues. With 7 bases clipped from V and 0 bases from J, the junction kept 3 bases outside the gene matches. CDR3 sequence: CSAGTGNQETQYF. The CDR3 bases are TGCAGCGCCGGGACAGGGAACCAAGAGACCCAGTACTTC.

V usage is TRBV18 and J usage is TRBJ2-1; 12 nucleotides match TRBD2. CDR1 and CDR2 from the germline V gene are KGHSH and LQKENI. The CDR3 sequence is 16 residues long. J was trimmed by 14 bases and V by 0 bases; bases with no gene match: 11. The CDR3 protein is CASSPPELAGGPPKFF. The CDR3 DNA reads TGTGCCAGCTCACCACCTGAACTAGCGGGAGGCCCTCCGAAGTTCTTC.

This clonotype was counted a few times. The chain has TRBV4-1 and TRBJ2-7; 15 bases match TRBD2. The germline V gene encodes CDR1 MGHRA and CDR2 YSYEKL. The J segment lost 2 bases and the V segment lost 3 bases, leaving 8 bases of the junction unmatched. The CDR3 runs 18 residues. CDR3 sequence: CASSQGRGLAGGPYEQYF. As DNA, the CDR3 is TGCGCCAGCAGCCAGGGGCGAGGACTAGCGGGAGGGCCCTACGAGCAGTACTTC.

V is TRBV18 and J is TRBJ2-7; 7 bases fit TRBD1. Germline CDR1 and CDR2: KGHSH and LQKENI. The CDR3 sequence is 14 residues long. The V and J ends lost 3 bases and 2 bases, in that order; junction bases with no gene match: 4. The CDR3 bases are TGTGCCAGCTCACCGACAGGGCCGGCCTACGAGCAGTACTTC. This encodes CASSPTGPAYEQYF. Full variable domain (outside the CDR3, taken from reference TRBV18 and TRBJ2-7): NAGVMQNPRHLVRRRGQEARLRCSPMKGHSHVYWYRQLPEEGLKFMVYLQKENIIDESGMPKERFSAEFPKEGPSILRIQQVVRGDSAAYFCASSPTGPAYEQYFGPGTRLTVT.

The CDR3 region has the DNA TGTGCCAGCAGCTACGACAGGGCGAATCAGCCCCAGCATTTT. Translation gives CASSYDRANQPQHF. The V and J genes are TRBV7-9 and TRBJ1-5; 7 bases agree with TRBD1. The CDR3 is 14 residues long. The J segment lost 4 bases and the V segment lost 4 bases, leaving 4 bases of the junction unmatched. Germline V CDR1 and CDR2: SEHNR, FQNEAQ (reference sequence).

This clonotype has just a few counts. The chain has TRBV24-1 and TRBJ2-1; TRBD2 matches at 9 bases. Germline V gene sequence: CDR1 KGHDR, CDR2 SFDVKD. V lost 4 bases to trimming and J lost 0 bases; unmatched junction nucleotides: 3. The CDR3 covers 16 residues. The CDR3: CATSDHSGSSYNEQFF. CDR3 DNA sequence: TGTGCCACCAGTGACCATAGCGGGAGCTCCTACAATGAGCAGTTCTTC.

The chain is built from TRBV7-9 and TRBJ2-2, with D unresolved. The V gene's germline CDR1 is SEHNR and CDR2 FQNEAQ (reference sequence). This CDR3 region has 16 residues. V lost 2 bases and J 1 base, leaving 11 bases between the germline ends. The CDR3 reads CASSLRSQMNTGELFF. As DNA, the CDR3 is TGTGCCAGCAGCTTAAGGTCCCAAATGAACACCGGGGAGCTGTTTTTT.

This clonotype was seen a few times. The J gene is TRBJ2-7, the V gene TRBV7-9; D remains unclear. The length of the CDR3 is 13 residues. Per the germline V gene, CDR1 is SEHNR and CDR2 is FQNEAQ (reference sequence). V was pared by 4 bases and J by 4 bases, with 11 bases between. CDR3 residues: CASSSYDHYEQYF. CDR3 bases: TGTGCCAGCAGCTCTTACGACCATTACGAGCAGTACTTC.

The chain uses TRBV5-1 and TRBJ2-5, with 14 bases identical to TRBD2. Trimming cost V 9 bases and J 7 bases; bases outside gene matches: 20. CDR1 SGHRS and CDR2 YFSETQ come from the germline V gene. CDR3 length equals 18 residues. The CDR3 region is CATRIGTSGSPVGWTQYF. CDR3 sequence (DNA): TGCGCCACCCGAATCGGGACTAGCGGGAGCCCCGTTGGATGGACCCAGTACTTC.

The chain employs TRBV20-1 and TRBJ2-1; D is unresolved. The CDR3 covers 13 residues. The V end lost 1 base, the J end lost 7 bases, and 11 bases lay between the germline ends. Germline V gene lookup returns CDR1 DFQATT and CDR2 SNEGSKA (reference sequence). DNA for the CDR3: TGCAGTGCTAGAGCGGACGTCATTAATGAGCAGTTCTTC. This translates into CSARADVINEQFF.

In the case of this clonotype: It may be a read error: a sequence one base away is much more abundant. This rearrangement joins TRBV5-1 to TRBJ2-3, with D unclear. Trimming took off 2 bases at V and 5 bases at J, with 3 bases between the two ends. From germline, CDR1 is SGHRS and CDR2 YFSETQ. The CDR3 spans 11 residues. CDR3 sequence: CASSFKDTQYF. CDR3 nucleotides: TGCGCCAGCAGCTTCAAAGATACGCAGTATTTT.

The sample holds a few counts of this clonotype. The CDR3 spells CASSWGSEQYF. CDR3 sequence (DNA): TGTGCCAGCAGTTGGGGGTCCGAGCAGTACTTC. The chain uses TRBV25-1 and TRBJ2-7, with D perhaps matching TRBD1 or TRBD2 (5 bases each). The germline V gene encodes CDR1 MGHDK and CDR2 SYGVNS. The CDR3 is 11 amino acids. The V end was cut by 5 bases, the J end by 6 bases, with 8 bases between.

This clonotype was seen a few times. V and J are TRBV1 and TRBJ2-1; the table names TRBD2, a call not compared with the DNA. TRBV1 is termed a pseudogene. The CDR3 runs to 17 residues. The DNA for the CDR3 is TGCACCAGCAGCCATTATTCCACTAGCGGGAGGGCCCATGAGCAGTTCTTC. Translation: CTSSHYSTSGRAHEQFF.

This rearrangement joins TRBV20-1 to TRBJ2-4; the D call may be TRBD1 or TRBD2 (6 bases each). CDR3 length: 14 amino acids. CDR1 is DFQATT, CDR2 SNEGSKA, per germline (reference sequence). Trimming left V 5 bases short and J 0 bases short, with 11 bases between. The CDR3 DNA follows: TGCAGTGCTGCCAGGGGACTAGCCAAAAACATTCAGTACTTC. Its translation is CSAARGLAKNIQYF.

The chain carries TRBV6-6 and TRBJ1-3; 7 bases map to TRBD1. Trimming cost V 11 bases and J 4 bases; bases outside gene matches: 2. This CDR3 has 11 residues. The germline CDR1 and CDR2 sequences are MNHNY and SVGAGI (reference sequence). CDR3 in DNA: TGTGCCGCGGGACAGGGAAACACCATATATTTT. This encodes CAAGQGNTIYF.

The V and J genes are TRBV20-1 and TRBJ1-5, with D possibly being TRBD1 (6 bases). Germline CDR1 reads DFQATT; CDR2 reads SNEGSKA (reference sequence). This CDR3 region has 14 residues. The V end was cut by 5 bases, the J end by 5 bases, with 16 bases between. In DNA, the CDR3 is TGCAGTGCTCGAAGGGGGTTTAATGATCAGCCCCAGCATTTT. Translating it yields CSARRGFNDQPQHF.

The rearrangement links TRBV28 to TRBJ1-5, with 7 nucleotides matching TRBD1. The CDR3 length is 17 residues. The ends lost 6 bases at V and 4 bases at J; junction bases unmatched: 15. The germline CDR1 and CDR2 sequences are MDHEN and SYDVKM. In nucleotides, the CDR3 is TGTGCCAGCAGCCCCGGGACAGACAAGCGGGTAAATCAGCCCCAGCATTTT. This translates into CASSPGTDKRVNQPQHF.

This clonotype appeared a few times. The chain employs TRBV29-1 and TRBJ2-4; D is undetermined. Germline V gene data show CDR1 as SQVTM and CDR2 as ANQGSEA. The germline V and J ends were trimmed by 5 bases and 2 bases, with 7 bases remaining between them. This CDR3 is 12 amino acids long. The CDR3 region is CSVIGTKNIQYF. The CDR3 bases are TGCAGCGTTATAGGAACCAAAAACATTCAGTACTTC.

The chain employs TRBV5-1 and TRBJ2-1, with a tentative D call TRBD2 (6 bases). Germline CDR1 and CDR2: SGHRS and YFSETQ. Trimming cost V 1 base and J 5 bases, with 10 bases left between them. The CDR3 loop spans 14 amino acids. The CDR3 nucleotides are TGCGCCAGCAGCTTGAATCGGGGGAACAATGAGCAGTTCTTC. This sequence encodes CASSLNRGNNEQFF.

This chain joins TRBV20-1 and TRBJ1-5, with 8 bases identical to TRBD1. This CDR3 is built from 16 residues. V gave up 2 bases and J gave up 6 bases; unmatched junction bases: 12. Germline loops: CDR1 DFQATT, CDR2 SNEGSKA (reference sequence). The CDR3 bases are TGCAGTGCTAGAATATCGGACAGGGACTTCGGTCAGCCCCAGCATTTT. Residues: CSARISDRDFGQPQHF.

V and J are TRBV25-1 and TRBJ1-4, with TRBD1 matching 9 bases. The germline V gene has CDR1 MGHDK and CDR2 SYGVNS. CDR3 length equals 14 residues. Trimming at V came to 5 bases and at J to 8 bases, leaving 6 bases not matched to a gene. The CDR3: CASSSGTGREKLFF. The CDR3 DNA reads as TGTGCCAGCAGTTCCGGGACAGGGAGGGAAAAACTGTTTTTT.

As to this clonotype: The junction differs from germline at one of its ends, possibly a read error. The V call is TRBV20-1, the J call TRBJ1-2; TRBD1 might be the D (5 bases). This CDR3 has 11 residues. Germline lookup yields CDR1 DFQATT and CDR2 SNEGSKA (reference sequence). CDR3 sequence reads: CSARGEDGYTF. The CDR3 DNA reads as TGCAGTGCGAGAGGGGAGGATGGCTACACCTTC.

The CDR3 protein is CASKKGGGTGELFF. In nucleotides, the CDR3 is TGTGCCAGCAAAAAGGGGGGGGGCACCGGGGAGCTGTTTTTT. This chain connects TRBV28 to TRBJ2-2, with D maybe TRBD2 (7 bases). V gave up 7 bases and J gave up 4 bases, with 13 bases separating them. CDR1 and CDR2 from the germline V gene are MDHEN and SYDVKM. The length of the CDR3 is 14 residues.

This sequence joins TRBV6-5 and TRBJ2-1; 12 bases match TRBD2. V was clipped by 2 bases and J by 7 bases; unmatched bases: 3. Germline V gene sequence: CDR1 MNHEY, CDR2 SVGAGI. The CDR3 length is 15 residues. The CDR3 DNA reads TGTGCCAGCAGTTACCTAGCGGGAGGGGTTAATGAGCAGTTCTTC. Translating gives CASSYLAGGVNEQFF.

This clonotype occurred a few times. The rearrangement joins TRBV20-1 to TRBJ1-5, with 10 bases lining up with TRBD1. Germline V gives CDR1 DFQATT, CDR2 SNEGSKA (reference sequence). The CDR3 has 15 amino acids. The J segment lost 8 bases and the V segment lost 3 bases, leaving 10 bases of the junction unmatched. As DNA, the CDR3 is TGCAGTGCTAGTTCCTCGGGACAGGGGTTTAAGCCCCAGCATTTT. Protein product: CSASSSGQGFKPQHF.

The V and J genes are TRBV6-5 and TRBJ2-1, with 8 bases fitting TRBD2. CDR1 and CDR2 (germline): MNHEY, SVGAGI. The CDR3 length is 19 residues. V lost 2 bases, J lost 5 bases, and 17 bases stayed unmatched. CDR3 loop: CASSYTRTSGAGGHNEQFF. The CDR3 DNA sequence: TGTGCCAGCAGTTACACAAGAACCTCTGGGGCGGGAGGTCACAATGAGCAGTTCTTC.

This clonotype was seen a single time. V and J are TRBV6-5 and TRBJ2-2, with 13 bases identical to TRBD2. This CDR3 is 16 amino acids long. Germline V lookup: CDR1 MNHEY, CDR2 SVGAGI. V dropped 2 bases and J dropped 6; count of bases not matched to a gene: 3. The CDR3 protein is CASSYLLAGGPGELFF. In nucleotides, the CDR3 is TGTGCCAGCAGTTACCTACTAGCGGGAGGGCCCGGGGAGCTGTTTTTT.

This sequence joins TRBV7-8 and TRBJ2-7, with D possibly being TRBD1 (6 bases). V dropped 2 bases and J dropped 2 bases, with 13 bases sitting between them. CDR1 is SGHVS and CDR2 is FQNEAQ in the germline V gene. This CDR3 has 15 amino acids. The CDR3 sequence is CASSLSTGTAYEQYF. In nucleotides, the CDR3 is TGTGCCAGCAGCTTATCCACAGGGACCGCCTACGAGCAGTACTTC.